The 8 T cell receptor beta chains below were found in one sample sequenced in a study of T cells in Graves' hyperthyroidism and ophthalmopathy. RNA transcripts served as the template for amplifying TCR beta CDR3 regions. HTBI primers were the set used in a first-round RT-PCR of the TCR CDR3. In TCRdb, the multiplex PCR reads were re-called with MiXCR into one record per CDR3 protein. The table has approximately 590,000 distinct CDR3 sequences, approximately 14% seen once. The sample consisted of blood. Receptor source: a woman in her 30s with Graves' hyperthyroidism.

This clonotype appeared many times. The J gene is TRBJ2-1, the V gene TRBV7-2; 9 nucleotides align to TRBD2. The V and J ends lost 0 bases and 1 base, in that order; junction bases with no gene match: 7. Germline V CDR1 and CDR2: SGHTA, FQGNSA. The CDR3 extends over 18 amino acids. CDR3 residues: CASSLAQAGGVSYNEQFF. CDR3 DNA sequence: TGTGCCAGCAGCTTAGCGCAAGCGGGAGGAGTATCCTACAATGAGCAGTTCTTC.

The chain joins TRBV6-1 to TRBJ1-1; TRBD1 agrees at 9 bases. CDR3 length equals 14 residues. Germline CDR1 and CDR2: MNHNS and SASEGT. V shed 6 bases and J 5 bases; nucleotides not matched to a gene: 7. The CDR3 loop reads CASSTGQGATEAFF. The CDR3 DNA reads TGTGCCAGCAGCACGGGACAGGGAGCTACTGAAGCTTTCTTT.

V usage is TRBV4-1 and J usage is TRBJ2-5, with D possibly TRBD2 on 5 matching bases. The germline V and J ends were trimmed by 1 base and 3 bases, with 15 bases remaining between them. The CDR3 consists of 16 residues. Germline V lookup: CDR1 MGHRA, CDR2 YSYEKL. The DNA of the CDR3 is TGCGCCAGCAGCCAAGCCAATATTTTCGGGAAAGAGACCCAGTACTTC. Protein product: CASSQANIFGKETQYF.

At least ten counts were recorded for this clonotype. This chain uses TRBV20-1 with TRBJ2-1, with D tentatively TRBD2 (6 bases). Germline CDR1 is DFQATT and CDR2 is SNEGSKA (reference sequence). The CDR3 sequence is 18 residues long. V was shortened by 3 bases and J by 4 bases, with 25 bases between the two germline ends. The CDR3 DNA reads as TGCAGTGCTAGTAGTATTCGGGAGTCCCCGGAGTTATACAATGAGCAGTTCTTC. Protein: CSASSIRESPELYNEQFF.

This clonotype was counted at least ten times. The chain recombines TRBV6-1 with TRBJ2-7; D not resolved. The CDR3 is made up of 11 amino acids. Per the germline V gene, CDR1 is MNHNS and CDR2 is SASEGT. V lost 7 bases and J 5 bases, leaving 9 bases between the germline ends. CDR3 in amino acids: CASKHNHEQYF. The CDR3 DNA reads TGTGCCAGCAAGCACAACCACGAGCAGTACTTC.

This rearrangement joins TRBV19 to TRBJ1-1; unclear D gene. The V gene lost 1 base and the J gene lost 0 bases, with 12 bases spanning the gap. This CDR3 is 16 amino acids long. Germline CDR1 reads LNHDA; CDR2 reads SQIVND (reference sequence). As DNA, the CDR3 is TGTGCCAGTAGTATAGGATTCATAGATATGAACACTGAAGCTTTCTTT. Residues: CASSIGFIDMNTEAFF.

In DNA, the CDR3 is TGCAGTGCTAGAGAACGAGGGGGCACTGAAGCTTTCTTT. It specifies CSARERGGTEAFF. The J gene is TRBJ1-1, the V gene TRBV20-1; possibly TRBD1 for D (6 bases). Germline values: CDR1 DFQATT, CDR2 SNEGSKA (reference sequence). This CDR3 is 13 amino acids long. Trimming shortened V by 0 bases and J by 4 bases, and 9 bases separated the two germline ends.

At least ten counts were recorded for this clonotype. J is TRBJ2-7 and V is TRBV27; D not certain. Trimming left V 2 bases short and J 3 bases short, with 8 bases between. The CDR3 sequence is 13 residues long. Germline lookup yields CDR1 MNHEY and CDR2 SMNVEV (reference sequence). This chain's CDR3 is CASSLSPIYEQYF. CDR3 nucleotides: TGTGCCAGCAGTTTAAGCCCTATCTACGAGCAGTACTTC.